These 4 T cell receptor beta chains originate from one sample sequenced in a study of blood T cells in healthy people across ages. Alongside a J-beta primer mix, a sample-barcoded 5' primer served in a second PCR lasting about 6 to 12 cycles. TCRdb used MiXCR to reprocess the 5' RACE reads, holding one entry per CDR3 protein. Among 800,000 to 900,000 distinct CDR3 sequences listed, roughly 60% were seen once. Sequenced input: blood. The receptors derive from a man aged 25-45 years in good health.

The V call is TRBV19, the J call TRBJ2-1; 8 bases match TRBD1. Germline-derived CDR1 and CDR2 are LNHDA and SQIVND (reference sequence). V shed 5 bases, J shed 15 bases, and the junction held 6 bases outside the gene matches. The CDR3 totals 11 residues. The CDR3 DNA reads TGTGCCAGTAGTCTCGGACAGGGAAGGTTCTTC. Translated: CASSLGQGRFF.

The CDR3 spells CASSRVVITYEQYF. The CDR3 nucleotides read TGTGCCAGCAGCAGAGTGGTTATCACCTACGAGCAGTACTTC. This sequence joins TRBV28 and TRBJ2-7; D not certain. Germline V CDR1 and CDR2: MDHEN, SYDVKM. The CDR3 has 14 residues. The ends were cut back, 6 bases at V and 2 bases at J, with 14 bases in the middle.

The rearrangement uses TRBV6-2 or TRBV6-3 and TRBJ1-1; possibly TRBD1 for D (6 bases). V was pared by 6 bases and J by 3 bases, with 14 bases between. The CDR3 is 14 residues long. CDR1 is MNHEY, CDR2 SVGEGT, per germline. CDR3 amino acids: CASRDIQGDTEAFF. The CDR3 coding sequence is TGTGCCAGCAGGGACATACAGGGCGACACTGAAGCTTTCTTT.

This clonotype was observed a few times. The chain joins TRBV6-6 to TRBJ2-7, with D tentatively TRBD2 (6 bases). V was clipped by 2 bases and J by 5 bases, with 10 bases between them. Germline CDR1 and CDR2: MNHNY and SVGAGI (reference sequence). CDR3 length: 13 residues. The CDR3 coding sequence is TGTGCCAGCAGTTACCCGGGACTTGACGAGCAGTACTTC. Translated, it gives CASSYPGLDEQYF.